This section outlines one T cell receptor (beta chain) sequence together with its context. The data belong to a study of blood T cell repertoires in COVID-19. Across the whole study: The analysed material was cDNA or gDNA that came from T cells, B-cell-depleted T cells, or PBMCs.

With 3 bases removed from V and 0 bases from J, the gap between germline ends came to 12 bases. The CDR3 totals 16 residues. The V gene's germline CDR1 is MNHEY and CDR2 SMNVEV (reference sequence). Authors' data handling: Reference gene primer amplification yielded estimated nucleated cell counts. Assay used: immunoSEQ multiplex PCR; TCRdb lists only in-frame clones, some missing. The V and J calls and clone size come from that table; D and trimming were worked out from the DNA. The sample includes more than 40,000 clones, around 86% seen only once; the top ten take 15% to 20%. The sequencing input was peripheral blood. The V call is TRBV27, the J call TRBJ1-5; D remains unclear. The clonotype originates from a human donor in a cohort sampled during active COVID-19. The CDR3 protein is CASSFSQRNSNQPQHF. The CDR3 DNA is TGTGCCAGCAGTTTCTCACAGCGGAATAGCAATCAGCCCCAGCATTTT.